This TCR beta chain was observed in a study of cytomegalovirus exposure and HLA in healthy donors. Study conclusions and caveats: TRBV6-2, TRBV6-3 and other indistinguishable V segments were excluded. In vitro data verified a few CMV-associated chains as specific for CMV antigens. Fewer N-insertions (relative to the roughly 700-donor mean) were reportedly seen in an Asian-associated ancestry cluster in a later analysis. In a later analysis, HLA-C alleles had the fewest associated TCRs, DRB1 alleles the most.

As for this clone: Its antigen is currently unknown.

This CDR3 comprises 15 residues. The ends lost 0 bases at V and 8 bases at J; junction bases unmatched: 6. Germline V gene lookup returns CDR1 SGHTA and CDR2 FQGTGA. A multiplex PCR was run with 60 Vbeta primers and 13 Jbeta primers. This table comes from immunoSEQ multiplex PCR, and its TCRdb copy is limited to in-frame clones, with some not included. Of 50,000 or so clones listed, roughly four fifths were seen once; the top ten hold around 2.5%. This TCR was recovered from a boy aged 5-17 years in good health and CMV-seropositive. The J gene is TRBJ2-2, the V gene TRBV7-3, with TRBD2 matching over 7 bases. Sequenced: PBMCs. The CDR3 DNA reads TGTGCCAGCAGCTTAACGGGAGGGACTTATGGGGAGCTGTTTTTT. Protein: CASSLTGGTYGELFF.